Detailed here is one T cell receptor beta chain. A few counts support this clonotype. It has no known antigen specificity. One base away there is no much larger clone; base qualities are not given. The germline ends are 11 bases apart after V is trimmed by 7 bases and J by 2 bases. The germline V gene gives CDR1 as ENHRY and CDR2 as SYGVKD. The CDR3 starts with the cysteine, ends with the phenylalanine, and has 13 residues. The sequence is cut down to CDR3 DNA, 39 bases in frame from base 1. Library construction relied on PCR. TCRdb lists the instrument as Illumina HiSeq 2500. Molecular barcoding was employed in the preparation of TCR libraries, with unique molecular identifiers being used to normalize TCRbeta repertoire quantification. The raw public data were reprocessed by TCRdb itself: fastp quality trimming at Q25, MiXCR clonotype calling, in-frame beta chains only. Duplicate CDR3 protein sequences are folded into a single record with the most common DNA and genes. This sample holds some 840,000 distinct CDR3 sequences; 16% were observed only once. The ten top clones hold around 5.3% of the sample.

This specimen comes from a study of T-cell reconstitution after alpha-beta-depleted transplantation in children (dated by TCRdb to the mid-2010s). About the investigation overall: The study quantitatively tracked T-cell immune reconstitution after TCRalphabeta/CD19-depleted allogeneic hematopoietic cell transplantation in children using TCR repertoire profiling. The full study reports these points: The apparently early alphabetaT-cell count recovery about two months after transplant was reportedly dependent on only several hundred rapidly expanded clones derived from non-depleted graft cells. The high TCRbeta diversity at day 60 in some patients was ascribed to recipient T cells and intrathymic progenitors that had survived conditioning. Over the following months the frequencies of hyperexpanded clones went down, and after one year T-cell counts and TCRbeta diversity were mostly credited to newly produced T cells.

Per the publication, the treatment or condition label means: allogeneic hematopoietic cell transplantation with graft depleted of TCRalphabeta T cells and CD19 B cells. The transplant recipients were children given TCRalphabeta/CD19-depleted allogeneic hematopoietic cell grafts. This chain is built from TRBV10-3 and TRBJ1-1; TRBD1 is perhaps the D gene, given 6 matching bases. The TCR sequence derives from a male patient aged 5 to 17 who had a stem cell transplant for acute lymphoblastic leukemia, so the T cells may come from the graft donor. This material consisted of PBMCs, mostly from graft donor cells, taken 360 days after TCRalphabeta/CD19-depleted stem cell transplant. The CDR3 has the sequence CAIKDRGNTEAFF. The sequenced DNA: TGTGCCATCAAGGACAGAGGAAACACTGAAGCTTTCTTT.